This T cell receptor (beta chain) was sequenced for a study of STAT3 mutations in large granular lymphocyte leukemia. Study-level information: Among longitudinally sequenced T-LGLL patients, roughly half had canonical activating STAT3 mutations detected.

Broader study findings: TCR clonotype switching after therapy occurred in about 30% of the 18 patients. At least one immunodominant TCR beta clonotype appeared in every T-cell large granular lymphocyte leukemia patient. Persisting codominant clonotypes may have hidden a small pathogenic clone.

Regarding this clone: The antigen is undetermined.

V was clipped by 5 bases and J by 1 base; unmatched bases: 4. The CDR3 runs 14 residues. The germline V gene encodes CDR1 SGHAT and CDR2 FQNNGV. Each sample's TCRbeta library yielded on average about 40,773 productive templates. The data were produced by immunoSEQ multiplex PCR, yet TCRdb's version contains in-frame clones alone and is incomplete. The sample lists 9,500 to 12,000 clones; about 85% were seen once. The rearrangement links TRBV11-2 to TRBJ2-7, with 8 bases lining up with TRBD1. The sequenced material came from peripheral blood mononuclear cells. The clonotype was recovered from an elderly man with T-cell large granular lymphocyte leukemia. Some clones in this sample may be carry-over from other donors' samples. The CDR3 sequence is CASSTDRASYEQYF. Written as DNA, the CDR3 is TGTGCCAGCAGCACGGACAGGGCATCCTACGAGCAGTACTTC.